Shown below are 10 T cell receptor beta chains from a single sample sequenced in a study of PD-L1 blockade in urothelial cancer. The method was immunoSEQ multiplex PCR; TCRdb's version includes in-frame clones alone and lacks a portion of them. The sample consists of roughly 120,000 clones, roughly 90% of them appearing once. The time point denotes: peripheral blood 6 weeks after treatment start. The material sequenced was PBMCs, taken around atezolizumab (anti-PD-L1) treatment. The receptors stem from a man between 60 and 70 years old with urothelial cancer.

The chain links TRBV6-1 to TRBJ1-2; D perhaps matches TRBD1 (5 bases). This CDR3 has 14 amino acids. Germline V gives CDR1 MNHNS, CDR2 SASEGT. V was shortened by 11 bases and J by 3 bases, with 19 bases between the two germline ends. CDR3 loop: CAVLRGVVDYGYTF. CDR3 nucleotides: TGTGCCGTCTTACGGGGGGTAGTTGACTATGGCTACACCTTC.

V gene TRBV4-3 combines with J gene TRBJ1-1; possible D gene TRBD1, 6 bases. The germline V gene has CDR1 LGHNA and CDR2 YSLEER. The CDR3 spans 15 residues. The germline V and J ends were trimmed by 5 bases and 4 bases, with 17 bases remaining between them. DNA for the CDR3: TGCGCCAGCAGCTCCTGGGCAGGGGTCGGCACTGAAGCTTTCTTT. Protein: CASSSWAGVGTEAFF.

This chain uses TRBV5-6 with TRBJ2-7; the D gene is possibly TRBD2 (5 bases). The CDR3 totals 12 residues. V dropped 0 bases and J dropped 6 bases, with 7 bases sitting between them. The germline CDR1 and CDR2 sequences are SGHDT and YYEEEE. For the CDR3, the DNA is TGTGCCAGCAGCTTGGGAGGGCTCGAGCAGTACTTC. Protein product: CASSLGGLEQYF.

This chain links TRBV4-3 with TRBJ1-5; D unclear. Germline-derived CDR1 and CDR2 are LGHNA and YSLEER. The V and J ends lost 4 bases and 2 bases respectively, with 15 bases between them. The CDR3 runs to 16 residues. CDR3 DNA sequence: TGCGCCAGCAGCCTTAGCGGACCTACGGGCAATCAGCCCCAGCATTTT. It specifies CASSLSGPTGNQPQHF.

The chain uses TRBV7-3 and TRBJ2-5; D is possibly TRBD1 (6 bases). CDR3 length: 14 amino acids. Germline V gene lookup returns CDR1 SGHTA and CDR2 FQGTGA. Trimming took 6 bases from V and 0 from J, leaving 11 bases between them. CDR3 sequence reads: CASSVGQNQETQYF. CDR3 nucleotide sequence: TGTGCCAGCAGTGTCGGACAGAACCAAGAGACCCAGTACTTC.

This chain joins TRBV5-1 and TRBJ2-7; possible D gene TRBD1, 5 bases. Germline CDR1 SGHRS, CDR2 YFSETQ. Trimming took off 5 bases at V and 0 bases at J, with 12 bases between the two ends. The CDR3 is made up of 14 amino acids. The CDR3 sequence: CASRRDSSSYEQYF. The DNA for the CDR3 is TGCGCCAGCAGACGAGACAGCAGCTCCTACGAGCAGTACTTC.

The chain has TRBV4-3 and TRBJ2-7, with 9 nucleotides matching TRBD2. V lost 6 bases and J lost 2; bases outside the gene matches: 8. The CDR3 extends over 15 amino acids. The germline gives CDR1 LGHNA, CDR2 YSLEER. The CDR3 DNA reads as TGCGCCAGCAGTGCCGCGGTAGCGGGGGCCTACGAGCAGTACTTC. This codes for CASSAAVAGAYEQYF.

The chain employs TRBV5-4 and TRBJ1-1; maybe TRBD1 (5 bases). This CDR3 is 14 amino acids long. V was pared by 0 bases and J by 5 bases, with 11 bases between. Looked up from germline, CDR1 is SGHNT and CDR2 is YYREEE (reference sequence). Here the CDR3 DNA reads TGTGCCAGCAGCTTGGTTGGGGGAGGAACTGAAGCTTTCTTT. It encodes CASSLVGGGTEAFF. The full variable domain, completed using reference TRBV5-4 and TRBJ1-1, is ETGVTQSPTHLIKTRGQQVTLRCSSQSGHNTVSWYQQALGQGPQFIFQYYREEENGRGNFPPRFSGLQFPNYSSELNVNALELDDSALYLCASSLVGGGTEAFFGQGTRLTVV.

J is TRBJ2-1 and V is TRBV10-3, with 7 bases aligning to TRBD2. This CDR3 is 14 amino acids long. Trimming at V came to 5 bases and at J to 5 bases, leaving 6 bases not matched to a gene. The germline gives CDR1 ENHRY, CDR2 SYGVKD. CDR3 protein: CAISIVGGNNEQFF. The DNA for the CDR3 is TGTGCCATCAGTATCGTGGGAGGGAACAATGAGCAGTTCTTC.

The chain links TRBV27 to TRBJ1-2; 10 bases align to TRBD1. The CDR3 totals 18 residues. Germline loops: CDR1 MNHEY, CDR2 SMNVEV (reference sequence). V gave up 2 bases and J gave up 0 bases; unmatched junction bases: 9. The CDR3 region has the DNA TGTGCCAGCAGTTTACGGGGGACAGGGGCCACTTCTAACTATGGCTACACCTTC. This encodes CASSLRGTGATSNYGYTF.